A selection of T cell receptor beta chains follows, all from one sample in a study of T cells in Graves' hyperthyroidism and ophthalmopathy. Using its own MiXCR run on the multiplex PCR reads, TCRdb lists one record per CDR3 protein. Of around 300,000 distinct CDR3 sequences in the sample, 13% were seen once. Sequencing was performed on blood. The source of these receptors is a woman aged 30 to 39 with Graves' hyperthyroidism that later progressed to Graves' ophthalmopathy. Each CDR3 is given with its conserved first and last residue. The order of the fields is D gene, V gene, J gene, clone size, CDR3 protein, CDR3 DNA. The D gene is left open where the match is weak. Expanded clones are given a class, and other clones once, few, many or no size at all.

-	TRBV13	TRBJ2-7	many	CASSESDRSYEQYF	TGTGCCAGCAGCGAATCGGACCGCTCCTACGAGCAGTACTTC
-	TRBV11-2	TRBJ2-6	few	CASSLDGGWVAGANVLTF	TGTGCCAGCAGCTTAGATGGGGGTTGGGTAGCCGGGGCCAACGTCCTGACTTTC
-	TRBV18	TRBJ2-7	many	CASSPSRDKGQYF	TGTGCCAGCTCACCTTCACGGGACAAAGGGCAGTACTTC
-	TRBV9	TRBJ2-2	few	CASSVSPVPAIANTGELFF	TGTGCCAGCAGCGTAAGCCCCGTTCCGGCGATCGCGAACACCGGGGAGCTGTTTTTT
TRBD1	TRBV29-1	TRBJ1-2	-	CSVPGQGFWDYTF	TGCAGCGTCCCGGGACAGGGCTTCTGGGACTACACCTTC
-	TRBV7-9	TRBJ2-2	many	CASSPYSGPEGTGELFF	TGTGCCAGCAGCCCTTACTCCGGGCCGGAAGGCACCGGGGAGCTGTTTTTT
-	TRBV6-2/TRBV6-3	TRBJ2-5	many	CASNMNGPWETQYF	TGTGCCAGCAATATGAATGGGCCGTGGGAGACCCAGTACTTC
TRBD2	TRBV13	TRBJ2-1	many	CASSLGLRLAGVNEQFF	TGTGCCAGCAGCTTAGGCCTCCGGCTAGCGGGAGTCAATGAGCAGTTCTTC
-	TRBV15	TRBJ2-6	many	CATSGYLAAGANVLTF	TGTGCCACCAGCGGGTACCTGGCAGCTGGGGCCAACGTCCTGACTTTC
-	TRBV20-1	TRBJ2-1	few	CSARAFEQFF	TGCAGTGCTAGAGCCTTTGAGCAGTTCTTC
TRBD1	TRBV28	TRBJ1-6	many	CASSSDRGNSPLHF	TGTGCCAGCAGTTCCGACAGGGGAAACTCACCCCTCCACTTT
-	TRBV4-2	TRBJ1-4	many	CASSQDGSTRDEKLFF	TGTGCCAGCAGCCAAGACGGTTCCACCCGGGACGAAAAACTGTTTTTT
-	TRBV12-3/TRBV12-4	TRBJ2-1	many	CASSLAGVSYNEQFF	TGTGCCAGCAGTTTAGCGGGAGTATCCTACAATGAGCAGTTCTTC
TRBD2	TRBV7-3	TRBJ2-1	many	CASRPAGGVEQFF	TGTGCCAGCAGGCCGGCCGGGGGGGTGGAGCAGTTCTTC
-	TRBV28	TRBJ1-1	many	CARLFSSRVPCTEAFF	TGTGCCAGGTTGTTCTCCTCGAGGGTGCCGTGCACTGAAGCTTTCTTT
-	TRBV12-3/TRBV12-4	TRBJ2-1	many	CASSFRHNEQFF	TGTGCCAGCAGTTTTCGGCACAATGAGCAGTTCTTC
-	TRBV13	TRBJ1-1	few	CASSRGFTEAFF	TGTGCCAGCAGCAGAGGGTTCACTGAAGCTTTCTTT
-	TRBV29-1	TRBJ1-1	many	CSVEESWQLNTEAFF	TGCAGCGTTGAAGAAAGTTGGCAGTTGAACACTGAAGCTTTCTTT
-	TRBV20-1	TRBJ1-5	many	CSASLLGPQHF	TGCAGTGCTAGCCTGTTGGGGCCCCAGCATTTT
TRBD2	TRBV7-3	TRBJ2-3	many	CASSLPGLGATQYF	TGTGCCAGCAGCCTCCCGGGACTAGGGGCTACGCAGTATTTT
-	TRBV20-1	TRBJ1-2	-	CSAREGGGVESRYTF	TGCAGTGCTAGAGAGGGGGGAGGAGTTGAGAGTAGATACACCTTC
-	TRBV3-1	TRBJ2-1	many	CASSSRGRATYEQFF	TGTGCCAGCAGCTCGAGGGGGAGGGCCACTTATGAGCAGTTCTTC
-	TRBV4-3	TRBJ1-2	many	CASSQVQANYGYTF	TGCGCCAGCAGCCAAGTACAGGCCAACTATGGCTACACCTTC
-	TRBV11-1	TRBJ2-3	many	CASSLDTYSEDTQYF	TGTGCCAGCAGTCTAGACACCTATAGCGAAGATACGCAGTATTTT
TRBD1	TRBV29-1	TRBJ1-2	many	CSAKVPTGDDGYTF	TGCAGCGCCAAGGTTCCTACAGGGGATGATGGCTACACCTTC
-	TRBV7-8	TRBJ2-1	many	CASSPRRGLKIHEQFF	TGTGCCAGCAGCCCCCGCCGGGGCCTAAAGATCCATGAGCAGTTCTTC
-	TRBV11-3	TRBJ2-2	many	CASSFGVGELFF	TGTGCCAGCAGCTTTGGGGTCGGGGAGCTGTTTTTT
TRBD2	TRBV2	TRBJ2-7	many	CASRVTSGSPYEQYF	TGTGCCAGCAGGGTTACTAGCGGGAGTCCCTACGAGCAGTACTTC
-	TRBV19	TRBJ1-6	-	CATRDGRSSYNSPLHF	TGTGCCACCCGGGACGGGAGGAGCTCCTATAATTCACCCCTCCACTTT
-	TRBV19	TRBJ1-4	-	CASKDSFNEKLFF	TGTGCCAGTAAGGACTCCTTTAATGAAAAACTGTTTTTT
-	TRBV29-1	TRBJ1-1	few	CSVEPGWSTEAFF	TGCAGCGTTGAACCGGGGTGGAGCACTGAAGCTTTCTTT
TRBD2	TRBV28	TRBJ2-2	many	CASSLRGLAGGTGELFF	TGTGCCAGCAGTTTACGGGGACTAGCGGGAGGGACCGGGGAGCTGTTTTTT
TRBD2	TRBV7-3	TRBJ2-3	many	CASSLLPLADTDTQYF	TGTGCCAGCAGCTTACTCCCACTAGCGGACACAGATACGCAGTATTTT
TRBD2	TRBV6-1	TRBJ2-7	many	CASRRLAEGEQYF	TGTGCCAGCAGGCGACTAGCGGAGGGGGAGCAGTACTTC
TRBD2	TRBV19	TRBJ2-1	many	CASSPLAGGRTHNEQFF	TGTGCCAGTAGTCCTCTAGCGGGAGGACGAACCCACAATGAGCAGTTCTTC
TRBD1	TRBV10-3	TRBJ2-7	many	CAIRTGTGLGEQYF	TGTGCCATCAGGACCGGGACAGGCTTAGGAGAGCAGTACTTC
-	TRBV4-3	TRBJ2-4	few	CASSQEGGRTNIQYF	TGCGCCAGCAGCCAAGAAGGAGGTAGGACGAACATTCAGTACTTC
TRBD2	TRBV7-9	TRBJ2-7	-	CASSQRAGEQYF	TGTGCCAGCAGCCAGCGAGCGGGGGAGCAGTACTTC
-	TRBV6-1	TRBJ2-3	many	CASRTGLAVTDTQYF	TGTGCCAGCAGAACAGGGCTAGCGGTCACAGATACGCAGTATTTT
TRBD1	TRBV12-3/TRBV12-4	TRBJ2-7	many	CASSPRGQASYEQYF	TGTGCCAGCAGTCCCCGTGGACAGGCGTCCTACGAGCAGTACTTC
TRBD2	TRBV20-1	TRBJ2-7	many	CSASPPAGIDEQYF	TGCAGTGCTAGTCCCCCAGCGGGGATCGACGAGCAGTACTTC
TRBD2	TRBV28	TRBJ2-7	many	CASSSTSGRALSYEQYF	TGTGCCAGCAGTTCTACTAGCGGGAGGGCCCTCTCCTACGAGCAGTACTTC
TRBD2	TRBV9	TRBJ2-3	many	CASSVDLAGVTDTQYF	TGTGCCAGCAGCGTAGATCTAGCGGGAGTCACAGATACGCAGTATTTT
-	TRBV30	TRBJ1-2	many	CAWSVKAGIHNGYTF	TGTGCCTGGAGTGTAAAGGCGGGGATCCACAATGGCTACACCTTC
-	TRBV5-8	TRBJ2-1	few	CASSLGNPSYYNEQFF	TGTGCCAGCAGCTTGGGTAACCCTAGCTACTACAATGAGCAGTTCTTC
-	TRBV12-3/TRBV12-4	TRBJ1-1	many	CASNRWNTEAFF	TGTGCCAGCAATCGGTGGAACACTGAAGCTTTCTTT
-	TRBV20-1	TRBJ2-1	many	CSARTLRGNEQFF	TGCAGTGCCAGGACCCTCCGGGGGAATGAGCAGTTCTTC